The 30 T cell receptor beta chains given below trace back to one sample, sequenced in a study of T cells after yellow fever vaccination. TCRdb re-called the 5' RACE reads with MiXCR, one entry per CDR3 protein. In the table there are 25,000 to 30,000 distinct CDR3 sequences, about 5.5% of which are singletons. This specimen was PBMCs, either bulk or a sorted T-cell subset (CD4+, CD8+, memory, or dextramer-sorted; not recorded which), taken 15 days after the yellow fever booster vaccination. The receptors derive from a man aged 25 to 45 who received the YFV17D yellow fever vaccine.

This clonotype was picked up many times. The chain uses TRBV20-1 and TRBJ2-3, with 9 bases lining up with TRBD1. V dropped 2 bases and J dropped 1; count of bases not matched to a gene: 4. The germline CDR1 and CDR2 sequences are DFQATT and SNEGSKA (reference sequence). This CDR3 region has 15 residues. CDR3 in amino acids: CSARKTGGGTDTQYF. The CDR3 DNA reads TGCAGTGCTAGAAAGACAGGGGGAGGCACAGATACGCAGTATTTT.

This clonotype showed up many times. The rearrangement uses TRBV10-3 and TRBJ2-1, with 8 bases identical to TRBD2. After removal of 6 bases from V and 4 bases from J, the junction contained 8 bases not matched to a gene. CDR1 and CDR2 from the germline V gene are ENHRY and SYGVKD. There are 15 residues in the CDR3. CDR3 sequence (DNA): TGTGCCATCAGAGATAGCGGGACTGCGTACAATGAGCAGTTCTTC. This sequence encodes CAIRDSGTAYNEQFF.

This clonotype was seen repeatedly, ten times or more. The genes are TRBV6-5 and TRBJ2-7, with 9 positions matching TRBD2. The CDR3 has 15 residues. The ends lost 8 bases at V and 3 bases at J; junction bases unmatched: 11. The germline CDR1 and CDR2 sequences are MNHEY and SVGAGI. The CDR3 nucleotides are TGTGCCAGCCTCCCCGCGACTAGCGGAAGCTACGAGCAGTACTTC. Amino acids: CASLPATSGSYEQYF.

This clonotype showed up many times. This chain connects TRBV6-1 to TRBJ1-5, with D tentatively TRBD1 (6 bases). V lost 3 bases to trimming and J lost 4 bases, with 16 bases between them. This CDR3 spans 16 amino acids. In germline, CDR1 is MNHNS, CDR2 SASEGT. The CDR3 DNA reads TGTGCCAGCAGTGAGTCTGGGGGCGCGGGTAATCAGCCCCAGCATTTT. Translating it yields CASSESGGAGNQPQHF.

This clonotype has more than one count but fewer than ten. The rearrangement links TRBV7-8 to TRBJ2-2; D gene unclear. The CDR3 consists of 16 residues. Germline CDR1 SGHVS, CDR2 FQNEAQ. V lost 1 base and J lost 10, with 19 bases in between. In DNA, the CDR3 is TGTGCCAGCAGCTTAGGTGACGGAAGGCTCGCCGAGGAGCTGTTTTTT. Amino acids: CASSLGDGRLAEELFF.

This clonotype was seen a few times. The CDR3 protein is CASSSLTLSYNEQFF. As DNA, the CDR3 is TGTGCCAGCAGCAGCCTGACTTTGTCCTACAATGAGCAGTTCTTC. The chain carries TRBV11-2 and TRBJ2-1, with no clear D. There are 15 residues in the CDR3. V lost 5 bases and J 1 base, leaving 12 bases between the germline ends. CDR1 is SGHAT, CDR2 FQNNGV, per germline.

This clonotype occurred many times. The chain's CDR3 is CASSFDRSNQPQHF. CDR3 bases: TGTGCCAGCAGCTTTGACAGGAGCAATCAGCCCCAGCATTTT. The V call is TRBV7-8, the J call TRBJ1-5, with D maybe TRBD1 (6 bases). The CDR3 extends over 14 amino acids. The germline V and J ends were trimmed by 3 bases and 1 base, with 7 bases remaining between them. Germline CDR1 and CDR2: SGHVS and FQNEAQ.

In its sample, this clonotype was seen many times. The chain carries TRBV6-4 and TRBJ2-2, with D hard to call. Per germline, CDR1 MRHNA and CDR2 SNTAGT. Trimming cost V 0 bases and J 0 bases, with 5 bases left between them. The CDR3 is made up of 15 amino acids. The chain's CDR3 is CASSDSGANTGELFF. In DNA, the CDR3 is TGTGCCAGCAGTGACTCGGGTGCGAACACCGGGGAGCTGTTTTTT.

At least ten counts were recorded for this clonotype. The chain uses TRBV7-9 and TRBJ1-2; the D is unclear. This CDR3 region has 15 residues. V dropped 1 base and J dropped 6 bases, with 15 bases sitting between them. CDR1 and CDR2 (germline): SEHNR, FQNEAQ (reference sequence). CDR3 protein: CASSLVVGRPDGYTF. CDR3 nucleotides: TGTGCCAGCAGCTTAGTGGTAGGCCGCCCAGATGGCTACACCTTC. Combining the CDR3 with reference TRBV7-9 and TRBJ1-2 gives the whole variable domain DTGVSQNPRHKITKRGQNVTFRCDPISEHNRLYWYRQTLGQGPEFLTYFQNEAQLEKSRLLSDRFSAERPKGSFSTLEIQRTEQGDSAMYLCASSLVVGRPDGYTFGSGTRLTVV.

Worth noting for this clonotype: A much larger clonotype is one base distant, so this may be a read error. The V gene is TRBV5-4, the J gene TRBJ1-6; D gene uncertain. This CDR3 has 15 residues. Germline CDR1 reads SGHNT; CDR2 reads YYREEE (reference sequence). The V and J ends lost 3 bases and 8 bases respectively, with 15 bases between them. In nucleotides, the CDR3 is TGTGCCAGCAGCTCTGGGTCGCAGGCTGATTCACCCCTCCACTTT. Protein sequence: CASSSGSQADSPLHF.

This clonotype has a count of ten or more. The chain joins TRBV5-4 to TRBJ2-3, with 9 nucleotides matching TRBD2. From germline, CDR1 is SGHNT and CDR2 YYREEE (reference sequence). The V and J ends lost 3 bases and 4 bases, in that order; junction bases with no gene match: 18. The CDR3 has 19 amino acids. CDR3 sequence reads: CASSSGHPLAGKGPDTQYF. DNA of the CDR3: TGTGCCAGCAGCTCCGGACACCCTCTAGCGGGAAAAGGTCCAGATACGCAGTATTTT.

At least ten counts were recorded for this clonotype. The V gene is TRBV12-3 or TRBV12-4, the J gene TRBJ2-3; 9 bases map to TRBD2. There are 14 residues in the CDR3. V gave up 5 bases and J gave up 5 bases; unmatched junction bases: 5. As DNA, the CDR3 is TGTGCCAGCAGTCCTTTAGCGGGAGTAGATACGCAGTATTTT. Amino acid sequence: CASSPLAGVDTQYF.

This clonotype was seen repeatedly, ten times or more. The chain joins TRBV2 to TRBJ2-1, with 8 positions matching TRBD2. J gave up 0 bases and V 6 bases, and 4 bases lay outside the gene matches. Germline CDR1 reads SNHLY; CDR2 reads FYNNEI. This CDR3 spans 15 amino acids. DNA of the CDR3: TGTGCCAGCAGCTCCGGGACTAGCTCCTACAATGAGCAGTTCTTC. This encodes CASSSGTSSYNEQFF. The full variable domain, completed using reference TRBV2 and TRBJ2-1, is EPEVTQTPSHQVTQMGQEVILRCVPISNHLYFYWYRQILGQKVEFLVSFYNNEISEKSEIFDDQFSVERPDGSNFTLKIRSTKLEDSAMYFCASSSGTSSYNEQFFGPGTRLTVL.

This clonotype was seen ten or more times. This chain links TRBV15 with TRBJ2-1, with a tentative D call TRBD2 (6 bases). V was cut by 3 bases and J by 4 bases, with 7 bases left in between. CDR1 is LNHNV and CDR2 is YYDKDF in the germline V gene (reference sequence). This CDR3 comprises 13 residues. The chain's CDR3 is CATSREGYNEQFF. CDR3 DNA: TGTGCCACCAGCAGGGAGGGGTACAATGAGCAGTTCTTC.

This clonotype was seen repeatedly, ten times or more. This rearrangement joins TRBV3-1 to TRBJ1-6, with a weak D call TRBD1 (6 bases). Between the trimmed V and J ends, which lost 3 bases and 5 bases, there was a span of 8 bases. Per the germline V gene, CDR1 is LGHDT and CDR2 is YNNKEL (reference sequence). CDR3 size: 14 residues. CDR3 in DNA: TGTGCCAGCAGCCACGGACAGAATAATTCACCCCTCCACTTT. Amino acid sequence: CASSHGQNNSPLHF.

This clonotype was found many times. The CDR3 spells CASSLDNSYTDTQYF. As DNA, the CDR3 is TGCGCCAGCAGCTTGGACAACTCCTACACAGATACGCAGTATTTT. V gene TRBV5-1 combines with J gene TRBJ2-3; no clear D gene. In germline, CDR1 is SGHRS, CDR2 YFSETQ. The germline V and J ends were trimmed by 0 bases and 2 bases, with 10 bases remaining between them. The CDR3 has 15 residues.

This clonotype was detected ten times or more. The rearrangement joins TRBV7-2 to TRBJ2-5; a weak D match, TRBD1 (5 bases). Germline V gene data show CDR1 as SGHTA and CDR2 as FQGNSA. Trimming shortened V by 7 bases and J by 7 bases, and 19 bases separated the two germline ends. This CDR3 has 14 amino acids. CDR3 sequence: CASTPPSKTGTQYF. DNA for the CDR3: TGTGCCAGCACCCCTCCGAGCAAAACAGGGACCCAGTACTTC.

Many counts were recorded for this clonotype. This chain joins TRBV5-5 and TRBJ2-5, with D uncertain. Trimming left V 4 bases short and J 3 bases short, with 10 bases between. The CDR3 length is 13 residues. CDR1 and CDR2 from the germline V gene are SGHKS and YYEKEE (reference sequence). CDR3 sequence: CASSPFGEETQYF. The CDR3 region has the DNA TGTGCCAGCAGCCCGTTTGGGGAAGAGACCCAGTACTTC.

In its sample, this clonotype was seen many times. The rearrangement joins TRBV27 to TRBJ1-1; no firm D call. CDR1 is MNHEY, CDR2 SMNVEV, per germline (reference sequence). CDR3 length: 13 amino acids. V shed 7 bases and J shed 1 base, with 10 bases lying between them. This chain's CDR3 is CASKVQKNTEAFF. DNA of the CDR3: TGTGCCAGCAAGGTCCAGAAGAACACTGAAGCTTTCTTT.

In its sample, this clonotype was seen many times. The V and J genes are TRBV5-8 and TRBJ2-1, with D possibly TRBD2 on 6 matching bases. Germline CDR1 SGHTS, CDR2 YDEGEE. Trimming cost V 1 base and J 1 base, with 9 bases left between them. This CDR3 comprises 15 residues. CDR3 nucleotides: TGTGCCAGCAGCTTGTGGGGGGAGTCCTACAATGAGCAGTTCTTC. It yields the protein CASSLWGESYNEQFF.

This clonotype is judged medium-sized. The gene calls are TRBV20-1 and TRBJ2-2, with 8 bases that match TRBD2. With 2 bases clipped from V and 9 bases from J, the junction kept 11 bases outside the gene matches. The CDR3 extends over 15 amino acids. Per the germline V gene, CDR1 is DFQATT and CDR2 is SNEGSKA (reference sequence). The CDR3 region has the DNA TGCAGTGCTAGACCCCCCCCGGGAGGGCCAAGGGAGCTGTTTTTT. Translated, it gives CSARPPPGGPRELFF.

Only a few counts were recorded for this clonotype. The chain recombines TRBV7-3 with TRBJ2-5; tentative D call: TRBD1 (5 bases). The CDR3 covers 13 residues. Trimming cost V 5 bases and J 4 bases, with 11 bases left between them. Germline CDR1 and CDR2: SGHTA and FQGTGA. The CDR3 reads CASSPGHRETQYF. CDR3 nucleotides: TGTGCCAGCAGCCCCGGACACCGAGAGACCCAGTACTTC.

This clonotype was observed at least ten times. The rearrangement joins TRBV18 to TRBJ1-5; a weak D match, TRBD1 (5 bases). The germline V and J ends were trimmed by 1 base and 7 bases, with 14 bases remaining between them. Germline V gives CDR1 KGHSH, CDR2 LQKENI. The CDR3 consists of 15 residues. DNA of the CDR3: TGTGCCAGCTCACCACTTTCGGGGCGCGGGCAGCCCCAGCATTTT. It translates to CASSPLSGRGQPQHF. The whole variable domain, remainder taken from reference TRBV18 and TRBJ1-5, is NAGVMQNPRHLVRRRGQEARLRCSPMKGHSHVYWYRQLPEEGLKFMVYLQKENIIDESGMPKERFSAEFPKEGPSILRIQQVVRGDSAAYFCASSPLSGRGQPQHFGDGTRLSIL.

This clonotype occurred many times. The junction and the germline gene differ at one end; a read error may be behind it. This chain joins TRBV6-6 and TRBJ2-1; the match to TRBD2 covers 7 bases. This CDR3 has 11 amino acids. Germline values: CDR1 MNHNY, CDR2 SVGAGI (reference sequence). CDR3: CASTLGREKIF. The DNA of the CDR3 is TGTGCCAGCACCCTAGGGCGGGAGAAGATCTTC.

This clonotype appeared many times. This rearrangement joins TRBV12-3 or TRBV12-4 to TRBJ2-1, with 7 bases identical to TRBD1. V lost 5 bases and J lost 4; bases outside the gene matches: 11. The CDR3 sequence is 16 residues long. The CDR3 sequence is CASSIVTGDPYNEQFF. CDR3 nucleotides: TGTGCCAGCAGTATCGTCACAGGGGACCCTTACAATGAGCAGTTCTTC.

V usage is TRBV5-4 and J usage is TRBJ2-2; D may be TRBD1 or TRBD2 (6 bases each). Germline CDR1 reads SGHNT; CDR2 reads YYREEE (reference sequence). The CDR3 consists of 14 residues. Trimming cost V 6 bases and J 5 bases, with 14 bases left between them. As DNA, the CDR3 is TGTGCCAGCACTTTAGGGGGGAGTACCGGGGAGCTGTTTTTT. It translates to CASTLGGSTGELFF.

This clonotype was seen ten or more times. The genes are TRBV6-6 and TRBJ2-5; D gene ambiguous. The CDR3 consists of 10 residues. In germline, CDR1 is MNHNY, CDR2 SVGAGI (reference sequence). V was clipped by 6 bases and J by 4 bases, with 3 bases between them. Here the CDR3 reads CASRRETQYF. CDR3 DNA sequence: TGTGCCAGCAGAAGAGAGACCCAGTACTTC.

This rearrangement joins TRBV19 to TRBJ1-5, with D perhaps matching TRBD1 (5 bases). V dropped 1 base and J dropped 4 bases, with 8 bases sitting between them. The germline gives CDR1 LNHDA, CDR2 SQIVND (reference sequence). The CDR3 runs to 14 residues. Here the CDR3 reads CASSIGTYNQPQHF. As DNA, the CDR3 is TGTGCCAGTAGTATAGGGACATATAATCAGCCCCAGCATTTT.

This clonotype was seen ten or more times. The rearrangement links TRBV20-1 to TRBJ1-1; no definite D call. Trimming took 3 bases from V and 6 from J, leaving 8 bases between them. This CDR3 region has 11 residues. CDR1 and CDR2 from the germline V gene are DFQATT and SNEGSKA (reference sequence). For the CDR3, the DNA is TGCAGTGCTAGGGATGGGGCTGAAGCTTTCTTT. It translates to CSARDGAEAFF.

The table lists this clonotype with many counts. As DNA, the CDR3 is TGTGCCAGCACCCCGGCAGGTACGAGGGCAGAGCAGTACTTC. It translates to CASTPAGTRAEQYF. The chain recombines TRBV6-2 or TRBV6-3 with TRBJ2-7, with TRBD2 as a possible D gene (5 bases). V dropped 7 bases and J dropped 7 bases, with 20 bases sitting between them. The CDR3 is made up of 14 amino acids. The germline CDR1 and CDR2 sequences are MNHEY and SVGEGT.